The rows below give T cell receptor beta chains drawn from one sample of a study of control samples from healthy donors and cancer patients. Clones were read by immunoSEQ multiplex PCR, and TCRdb kept only the in-frame ones, dropping some. This table holds roughly 47,000 clones, over 75% found once. The sequenced material came from PBMCs. These receptors all come from a woman aged 55-70 years with lung cancer. CDR3s include the opening cysteine and the closing phenylalanine or tryptophan. A D gene is named only where the DNA matches it firmly. The size field is filled for only some rows; it gives once, few, many or a size class.

.,TRBD2,TRBV11-3,TRBJ2-5,TGTGCCAGCAGCACTAGCGAGCTGCAAGGGGAGACCCAGTACTTC,CASSTSELQGETQYF
.,.,TRBV5-4,TRBJ1-5,TGTGCCAGCAGCTTGGGGGGAGGGTCCAATCAGCCCCAGCATTTT,CASSLGGGSNQPQHF
.,TRBD2,TRBV4-2,TRBJ2-1,TGTGCCAGCAGCCTGACTCTAGGGACTAGCGGGAGCAATGAGCAGTTCTTC,CASSLTLGTSGSNEQFF
.,.,TRBV21-1,TRBJ2-5,TGTGCCAGCAGCAAAGGAAGTAGGTTTAAGGGGGAGACCCAGTACTTC,CASSKGSRFKGETQYF
.,.,TRBV4-3,TRBJ2-7,TGCGCCAGCAGCCTCTTTCCGGACAGAGGCTACGAGCAGTACTTC,CASSLFPDRGYEQYF
.,.,TRBV28,TRBJ2-7,TGTGCCAGCAGTTCCCCCCCGGACCGAACCTACGAGCAGTACTTC,CASSSPPDRTYEQYF
.,.,TRBV27,TRBJ1-2,TGTGCCAGCAGTTTTGGGGCACCCGCGGGCTATGGCTACACCTTC,CASSFGAPAGYGYTF
.,.,TRBV3-1/TRBV3-2,TRBJ1-3,TGTGCCAGCAGCCAATGGCAGTCTGGAAACACCATATATTTT,CASSQWQSGNTIYF
.,.,TRBV5-1,TRBJ2-1,TGCGCCAGCAGCGTTGGGACGGACAATGAGCAGTTCTTC,CASSVGTDNEQFF
.,.,TRBV7-9,TRBJ2-3,TGTGCCAGCAGCTTAGAAGGCGCCTCCACCACAGATACGCAGTATTTT,CASSLEGASTTDTQYF
.,.,TRBV7-3,TRBJ2-7,TGTGCCAGCAGCTCCGCCCTTTACGAGCAGTACTTC,CASSSALYEQYF
.,TRBD2,TRBV19,TRBJ2-1,TGTGCCAGTAGTCTCTCGACTAGCGGGAGCTCCTACAATGAGCAGTTCTTC,CASSLSTSGSSYNEQFF
.,TRBD1,TRBV7-3,TRBJ2-3,TGTGCCAGCAGCCCCGGACAGGGCTCAACCCCATGTTTT,CASSPGQGSTPCF
.,.,TRBV3-1/TRBV3-2,TRBJ1-3,TGTGCCAGCAGCCAACGGGGAAACACCATATATTTT,CASSQRGNTIYF
.,TRBD1,TRBV11-2,TRBJ2-5,TGTGCCAGCAGCCCAGGACAGGGAGAGACCCAGTACTTC,CASSPGQGETQYF
.,.,TRBV9,TRBJ1-5,TGTGCCAGCAGCCCTGGGGCAGATCAGCCCCAGCATTTT,CASSPGADQPQHF
.,.,TRBV5-1,TRBJ1-2,TGCGCCAGCAGCGCGCAGGACGGGAACTATGGCTACACCTTC,CASSAQDGNYGYTF
few,.,TRBV5-6,TRBJ1-4,TGTGCCAGCAGCTTGCGGGTGGCGTCTAATGAAAAACTGTTTTTT,CASSLRVASNEKLFF
.,.,TRBV30,TRBJ2-7,TGTGCCTGGGGGCCCGGGCAGGGTGTGAACGAGCAGTACTTC,CAWGPGQGVNEQYF
.,.,TRBV19,TRBJ2-7,TGTGCCAGTAGCCCCCTAAAGGATTCCTACGAGCAGTACTTC,CASSPLKDSYEQYF
.,.,TRBV28,TRBJ1-1,TGTGCCAGCAGTCTTCAGGGAGCTGAAGCTTTCTTT,CASSLQGAEAFF
.,TRBD1,TRBV5-1,TRBJ2-5,TGCGCCAGCGAGAGACAGGGGCTCGGTCAAGAGACCCAGTACTTC,CASERQGLGQETQYF
.,.,TRBV7-6,TRBJ1-3,TGTGCCAGCGTACCCGAGACGGTAGCTGGAAACACCATATATTTT,CASVPETVAGNTIYF
.,.,TRBV11-3,TRBJ1-2,TGTGCCAGCAGCTCACAGGGTACCTATGGCTACACCTTC,CASSSQGTYGYTF
few,.,TRBV6-1,TRBJ1-3,TGTGCCAGCAGTGAGTTTGGAAACACCATATATTTT,CASSEFGNTIYF
.,TRBD2,TRBV7-3,TRBJ2-1,TGTGCCAGCAGCAAACTAGCGGGAGTCGGGAATGAGCAGTTCTTC,CASSKLAGVGNEQFF
.,TRBD1,TRBV4-2,TRBJ2-1,TGTGCCAGCGGGGGACAGGGGGGAAATGAGCAGTTCTTC,CASGGQGGNEQFF
.,.,TRBV5-1,TRBJ2-5,TGCGCCAGCAGCTTGTCGGAGACCCAGTACTTC,CASSLSETQYF
.,TRBD2,TRBV5-1,TRBJ2-2,TGCGCCAGCAGCTTGGAGCGGGGGCTGAGCACCGGGGAGCTGTTTTTT,CASSLERGLSTGELFF
.,.,TRBV5-6,TRBJ2-1,TGTGCCAGCAGCTTTGGGTCAGAGCAGTTCTTC,CASSFGSEQFF
.,.,TRBV28,TRBJ2-1,TGTGCCAGCACTACGGGACGGTTCAATGAGCAGTTCTTC,CASTTGRFNEQFF
.,.,TRBV7-9,TRBJ1-3,TGTGCCAGCAGCTTAGTAGAGCGGATGGCTGGAAACACCATATATTTT,CASSLVERMAGNTIYF
.,TRBD1,TRBV11-1,TRBJ1-1,TGTGCCAGCAGCCGCTCAGGGGGACAAACTGAAGCTTTCTTT,CASSRSGGQTEAFF
.,TRBD2,TRBV19,TRBJ2-7,TGTGCCAGTGAAGAAGGGCCCGGATTGGATTGCCACCCGGGCGGGAGGGCCCCTCACGAGCAGTACTTC,CASEEGPGLDCHPGGRAPHEQYF
.,.,TRBV4-1,TRBJ2-3,TGCGCCAGCAGCCAAGGCAGCCCCGCTACGCAGTATTTT,CASSQGSPATQYF
once,.,TRBV19,TRBJ2-7,TGTGCCAGTAGGAAGGGGTCTTCCTACGAGCAGTACTTC,CASRKGSSYEQYF
.,.,TRBV28,TRBJ1-2,TGTGCCAGCAGTGGTACGGAAAACTATGGCTACACCTTC,CASSGTENYGYTF
.,TRBD1,TRBV6-2/TRBV6-3,TRBJ2-5,TGTGCCAGCAGTCCCTTTGAGAGGGGGCCCCAAGAGACCCAGTACTTC,CASSPFERGPQETQYF
.,.,TRBV27,TRBJ1-5,TGTGCCAGCAGTTCCCGACTGAGCAATCAGCCCCAGCATTTT,CASSSRLSNQPQHF
.,.,TRBV5-1,TRBJ2-6,TGCGCCAGCAGCTTGCCCCCGGACAGCTCTGGGGCCAACGTCCTGACTTTC,CASSLPPDSSGANVLTF
.,TRBD1,TRBV9,TRBJ2-7,TGTGCCAGCAGCGTAGGGGGACAGTCCTACGAGCAGTACTTC,CASSVGGQSYEQYF
.,.,TRBV2,TRBJ1-1,TGTGCCAGCAGGGCTTCGACAGAAGTCATGAACACTGAAGCTTTCTTT,CASRASTEVMNTEAFF
.,.,TRBV30,TRBJ1-5,TGTGCCTGGAGTGTCGAGGACAGAGGCAATCAGCCCCAGCATTTT,CAWSVEDRGNQPQHF
.,.,TRBV14,TRBJ1-4,TGTGCCAGCAGCCAAATAGGGGGTAGGGAAAAACTGTTTTTT,CASSQIGGREKLFF
.,.,TRBV5-1,TRBJ1-3,TGCGCCAGCAGCCAGGACCCGGGGGGAAACACCATATATTTT,CASSQDPGGNTIYF
.,.,TRBV28,TRBJ2-5,TGTGCCAGCAGTACCCAGGCTTCCCTGCAAGAGACCCAGTACTTC,CASSTQASLQETQYF
.,.,TRBV2,TRBJ2-5,TGTGCCAGCAACGGGGGAAAAGAGACCCAGTACTTC,CASNGGKETQYF
.,TRBD1,TRBV5-6,TRBJ2-7,TGTGCCAGCAGTACGAGGGACAGGGGGCTCTCCTACGAGCAGTACTTC,CASSTRDRGLSYEQYF
.,.,TRBV12-5,TRBJ1-2,TGTGCTAGTGGTTTGGTACGGGGCTACACCTTC,CASGLVRGYTF
.,.,TRBV5-5,TRBJ1-1,TGTGCCAGCAGCTTGTTCGCGGGGGGCGCGAGAGCTTTCTTT,CASSLFAGGARAFF
.,.,TRBV18,TRBJ2-3,TGTGCCAGCTCACCTGGGACTAGCACAGATACGCAGTATTTT,CASSPGTSTDTQYF
.,.,TRBV7-3,TRBJ2-3,TGTGCCAGCAGCTTATCGGTTGGGGGAAGGGATACGCAGTATTTT,CASSLSVGGRDTQYF
.,.,TRBV3-1/TRBV3-2,TRBJ2-1,TGTGCCAGCAGCCAAGATATCCGGGAGTACTACAATGAGCAGTTCTTC,CASSQDIREYYNEQFF